Shown below are 19 T cell receptor beta chains from a single sample sequenced in a study of technical replicates of blood from several donors. Some clones are missing from TCRdb's copy, which holds only in-frame ones; the method was immunoSEQ multiplex PCR. The repertoire holds over 30,000 clones, with more than 90% as singletons. Sequenced material: PBMCs. Receptors originate from a human donor in good health. Some clones in this sample may be carry-over from other donors' samples.

The CDR3 DNA is TGCGCCAGCAGCCAAGCAGAGGCTAGCGGGGGATTCGGGAGTGAGCAGTACTTC. It translates to CASSQAEASGGFGSEQYF. The chain carries TRBV4-1 and TRBJ2-7, with 10 bases aligning to TRBD2. Germline V CDR1 and CDR2: MGHRA, YSYEKL. J lost 7 bases, V lost 1 base, and 16 bases had no gene match. There are 18 residues in the CDR3.

The chain combines TRBV30 with TRBJ2-5, with 7 nucleotides matching TRBD2. V shed 2 bases, J shed 1 base, and the junction held 4 bases outside the gene matches. The CDR3 runs to 14 residues. CDR1 is GTSNPN, CDR2 SVGIG, per germline (reference sequence). CDR3: CAWSRTSVQETQYF. The CDR3 DNA follows: TGTGCCTGGAGTCGTACTAGCGTCCAAGAGACCCAGTACTTC.

The chain employs TRBV30 and TRBJ2-1, with TRBD2 matching 11 bases. The CDR3 is made up of 15 amino acids. From germline, CDR1 is GTSNPN and CDR2 SVGIG (reference sequence). With 1 base clipped from V and 11 bases from J, the junction kept 10 bases outside the gene matches. Here the CDR3 reads CAWSGSRSSGGQQFF. CDR3 coding DNA: TGTGCCTGGAGTGGAAGCCGCTCTAGCGGGGGGCAGCAGTTCTTC.

The rearrangement links TRBV6-5 to TRBJ1-5, with a weak D call TRBD1 (5 bases). The CDR3 is made up of 15 amino acids. The germline V gene encodes CDR1 MNHEY and CDR2 SVGAGI. Trimming cost V 5 bases and J 0 bases, with 11 bases left between them. CDR3 amino acids: CASSRQRYSNQPQHF. The CDR3, as DNA: TGTGCCAGCAGTCGACAGCGTTATAGCAATCAGCCCCAGCATTTT.

V is TRBV2 and J is TRBJ1-5; 10 positions agree with TRBD1. J gave up 6 bases and V 6 bases, and 5 bases lay outside the gene matches. Germline V gene data show CDR1 as SNHLY and CDR2 as FYNNEI. The CDR3 spans 14 residues. The chain's CDR3 is CASRGTGDSQPQHF. CDR3 DNA sequence: TGTGCCAGCAGAGGGACAGGGGATAGTCAGCCCCAGCATTTT.

This clone was observed a single time. The chain uses TRBV7-3 and TRBJ2-7, with a possible D match to TRBD2 (5 bases). Trimming removed 3 bases at V and 3 bases at J, with 9 bases between. Germline assignment: CDR1 SGHTA and CDR2 FQGTGA. CDR3 length: 13 residues. CDR3 in DNA: TGTGCCAGCAGCTTCGGGATCCTCTACGAGCAGTACTTC. Protein product: CASSFGILYEQYF.

This chain links TRBV9 with TRBJ2-7, with TRBD1 identical over 8 bases. The germline gives CDR1 SGDLS, CDR2 YYNGEE. V shed 4 bases, J shed 4 bases, and the junction held 10 bases outside the gene matches. The CDR3 has 15 residues. The CDR3 here is CASSPLGTGTYEQYF. CDR3 in DNA: TGTGCCAGCAGCCCATTGGGGACAGGTACTTACGAGCAGTACTTC.

The CDR3 DNA reads as TGTGCCAGCAGTGTGGGACAGGGGTCGCACGAGCAGTACTTC. Its protein is CASSVGQGSHEQYF. The rearrangement uses TRBV2 and TRBJ2-7; TRBD1 matches at 10 bases. The V gene's germline CDR1 is SNHLY and CDR2 FYNNEI. Trimming took 4 bases from V and 5 from J; bases not matched to a gene: 5. This CDR3 has 14 residues.

The V call is TRBV2, the J call TRBJ2-1; 7 nucleotides line up with TRBD1. The CDR3 spans 13 residues. V shed 6 bases and J 5 bases; nucleotides not matched to a gene: 4. Per the germline V gene, CDR1 is SNHLY and CDR2 is FYNNEI. Here the CDR3 DNA reads TGTGCCAGCAGCGCCGGGACAGACAATGAGCAGTTCTTC. It is translated as CASSAGTDNEQFF.

The rearrangement uses TRBV5-1 and TRBJ1-2; 7 bases map to TRBD1. The CDR3 totals 15 residues. After removal of 3 bases from V and 0 bases from J, the junction contained 5 bases not matched to a gene. The germline V gene has CDR1 SGHRS and CDR2 YFSETQ. The CDR3 loop reads CASSSGQIPNYGYTF. Written as DNA, the CDR3 is TGCGCCAGCAGCTCGGGACAGATCCCTAACTATGGCTACACCTTC.

The chain uses TRBV4-1 and TRBJ2-5, with D hard to call. There are 14 residues in the CDR3. The germline CDR1 and CDR2 sequences are MGHRA and YSYEKL. V was clipped by 1 base and J by 2 bases, with 8 bases between them. This CDR3 is CASSQGIGQETQYF. The CDR3 DNA is TGCGCCAGCAGCCAAGGAATCGGTCAAGAGACCCAGTACTTC.

The genes are TRBV2 and TRBJ1-2, with 7 bases aligning to TRBD1. The ends lost 2 bases at V and 8 bases at J; junction bases unmatched: 5. There are 13 residues in the CDR3. Germline CDR1 reads SNHLY; CDR2 reads FYNNEI. This CDR3 reads CASSEYRGSGYTF. DNA of the CDR3: TGTGCCAGCAGTGAATACAGGGGAAGCGGCTACACCTTC. The complete variable domain, with remaining parts taken from reference TRBV2 and TRBJ1-2, reads EPEVTQTPSHQVTQMGQEVILRCVPISNHLYFYWYRQILGQKVEFLVSFYNNEISEKSEIFDDQFSVERPDGSNFTLKIRSTKLEDSAMYFCASSEYRGSGYTFGSGTRLTVV.

The J gene is TRBJ2-3, the V gene TRBV4-1; D might be TRBD1 (6 bases). V was shortened by 3 bases and J by 1 base, with 17 bases between the two germline ends. This CDR3 comprises 17 residues. Germline V CDR1 and CDR2: MGHRA, YSYEKL. The CDR3 DNA sequence: TGCGCCAGCAGCCAGCTACAGGGAACTGGTGGCACAGATACGCAGTATTTT. It is translated as CASSQLQGTGGTDTQYF.

This rearrangement joins TRBV19 to TRBJ1-1, with D possibly TRBD1 on 5 matching bases. The CDR3 spans 14 residues. The germline V and J ends were trimmed by 5 bases and 5 bases, with 15 bases remaining between them. Germline loops: CDR1 LNHDA, CDR2 SQIVND (reference sequence). CDR3 amino acids: CASSVQVRGTEAFF. In nucleotides, the CDR3 is TGTGCCAGTAGTGTTCAGGTACGGGGGACTGAAGCTTTCTTT.

The V gene is TRBV5-1, the J gene TRBJ1-2; 10 bases fit TRBD1. The CDR3 runs to 17 residues. V lost 3 bases and J lost 8; bases outside the gene matches: 16. The germline gives CDR1 SGHRS, CDR2 YFSETQ. CDR3 nucleotide sequence: TGCGCCAGCAGCTCCGTTCTGACAGGGGGCTCACACGGGGGCTACACCTTC. Protein: CASSSVLTGGSHGGYTF.

This chain joins TRBV9 and TRBJ1-1; possibly TRBD1 for D (5 bases). The germline V gene has CDR1 SGDLS and CDR2 YYNGEE. V was pared by 4 bases and J by 2 bases, with 15 bases between. The CDR3 loop spans 15 amino acids. The CDR3 region is CASSSVGGVNTEAFF. The DNA for the CDR3 is TGTGCCAGCAGCTCAGTGGGGGGGGTCAACACTGAAGCTTTCTTT.

The sample holds one count of this clone. The rearrangement joins TRBV6-5 to TRBJ2-7, with D possibly being TRBD1 (6 bases). The germline CDR1 and CDR2 sequences are MNHEY and SVGAGI. The V end lost 0 bases, the J end lost 2 bases, and 11 bases lay between the germline ends. The CDR3 is made up of 15 amino acids. Written as DNA, the CDR3 is TGTGCCAGCAGTTACTCGGCAGGGGATACCTACGAGCAGTACTTC. Encoded protein: CASSYSAGDTYEQYF.

This rearrangement joins TRBV7-9 to TRBJ2-7; the match to TRBD2 covers 12 bases. V lost 5 bases to trimming and J lost 4 bases; unmatched junction nucleotides: 9. The CDR3 totals 16 residues. Germline CDR1 reads SEHNR; CDR2 reads FQNEAQ (reference sequence). CDR3 amino acids: CASSKDRLAGVYEQYF. CDR3 nucleotide sequence: TGTGCCAGCAGCAAGGACCGACTAGCGGGAGTGTACGAGCAGTACTTC.

The chain uses TRBV7-2 and TRBJ1-6; D gene uncertain. The CDR3 totals 14 residues. Trimming pared 5 bases from V and 2 bases from J, leaving 7 bases between. Germline CDR1 and CDR2: SGHTA and FQGNSA. For the CDR3, the DNA is TGTGCCAGCAGCCTACTCCCCTATAATTCACCCCTCCACTTT. Encoded protein: CASSLLPYNSPLHF.